A selection of T cell receptor beta chains follows, all from one sample in a study of regulatory T cells in long-lasting Graves disease. TCRdb reanalysed the multiplex PCR reads using MiXCR and keeps one entry per CDR3 protein. Among around 470,000 distinct CDR3 sequences listed, 14% were seen once. A further study also used this sample, focusing on T cells in Graves' hyperthyroidism and ophthalmopathy.

Specimen: peripheral blood mononuclear cells (PBMCs), collected at new diagnosis, from a patient treated with antithyroid drugs. Receptor source: a woman aged 50 to 60 with Graves disease. The CDR3 runs from the conserved cysteine through the conserved F or W. The D gene is left open where the match is weak. Some rows mark clone size as missing; the rest say once, few, many or name a class of expanded clone.

j_call	d_call	clone_size	v_call	cdr3_aa	cdr3_nt
TRBJ1-2	TRBD1	-	TRBV29-1	CSFGQGIEGGYTF	TGCAGCTTTGGACAGGGGATCGAGGGGGGCTACACCTTC
TRBJ2-7	-	-	TRBV7-2	CASSLALTTTYEQYF	TGTGCCAGCAGCTTAGCCCTTACTACCACCTACGAGCAGTACTTC
TRBJ1-2	TRBD1	few	TRBV29-1	CSVWTGGGYGYTF	TGCAGCGTGTGGACAGGGGGCGGCTATGGCTACACCTTC
TRBJ2-1	-	few	TRBV3-1	CASSLQGEQFF	TGTGCCAGCAGCCTCCAGGGTGAGCAGTTCTTC
TRBJ2-4	-	many	TRBV11-2	CASSLGLSGSKNIQYF	TGTGCCAGCAGCTTAGGGCTGTCAGGCTCCAAAAACATTCAGTACTTC
TRBJ2-2	TRBD2	-	TRBV28	CASSFGLAGEPGELFF	TGTGCCAGCAGTTTTGGACTAGCGGGAGAGCCCGGGGAGCTGTTTTTT
TRBJ2-2	-	many	TRBV2	CASGGWGYTGELFF	TGTGCCAGCGGTGGGTGGGGCTACACCGGGGAGCTGTTTTTT
TRBJ2-1	TRBD1	many	TRBV24-1	CATSEDQDRDRVLGNEQFF	TGTGCCACCAGTGAAGACCAGGACCGGGACAGGGTCCTCGGAAATGAGCAGTTCTTC
TRBJ2-7	TRBD1	many	TRBV28	CASRGQGRPEQYF	TGTGCCAGCAGGGGACAGGGGAGGCCCGAGCAGTACTTC
TRBJ2-1	TRBD2	few	TRBV7-9	CASSKIWTSGTKNEQFF	TGTGCCAGCAGCAAAATCTGGACTAGCGGGACCAAGAATGAGCAGTTCTTC
TRBJ2-7	TRBD2	many	TRBV9	CASSGPFERGNYEQYF	TGTGCCAGCAGCGGACCGTTTGAGCGGGGAAACTACGAGCAGTACTTC
TRBJ1-5	-	few	TRBV30	CAWGGDGPNQPQHF	TGTGCCTGGGGCGGGGACGGACCCAATCAGCCCCAGCATTTT
TRBJ2-1	-	many	TRBV27	CASSLYPSRFSPEFF	TGTGCCAGCAGCCTCTATCCTAGTAGGTTCAGTCCGGAGTTCTTC
TRBJ1-6	-	-	TRBV18	CASSPSTPSLGGSPPHF	TGTGCCAGCTCACCATCAACCCCAAGCCTTGGCGGATCACCCCCCCACTTT